These 16 T cell receptor beta chains came from one sample sequenced in a study of blood T cell repertoires in COVID-19. Here immunoSEQ multiplex PCR was the method, and the copy in TCRdb shows in-frame clones only, minus some. Seen here are roughly 120,000 clones, 80% to 95% observed once, and the top ten hold approximately 2%. The sample comprised peripheral blood. These receptors all come from a man aged 50-60 years with COVID-19, enrolled during active disease.

This chain connects TRBV7-2 to TRBJ2-1, with TRBD2 matching over 11 bases. The CDR3 is made up of 17 amino acids. Germline trimming cut 0 bases from V and 6 bases from J; bases unmatched to any gene: 7. In germline, CDR1 is SGHTA, CDR2 FQGNSA. CDR3 nucleotides: TGTGCCAGCAGCTTAGCTAGCGGGAGGGCCACCCTCAATGAGCAGTTCTTC. Translated: CASSLASGRATLNEQFF.

This rearrangement joins TRBV28 to TRBJ1-1; 7 nucleotides agree with TRBD1. CDR3 length equals 15 residues. Germline trimming cut 2 bases from V and 4 bases from J; bases unmatched to any gene: 7. Germline CDR1 reads MDHEN; CDR2 reads SYDVKM. This chain's CDR3 is CASSLRSAGGTEAFF. In nucleotides, the CDR3 is TGTGCCAGCAGTTTAAGGTCAGCAGGGGGCACTGAAGCTTTCTTT.

The chain couples TRBV21-1 to TRBJ2-2; TRBD2, the D gene given by the table, was not confirmed from the DNA. TRBV21-1 is a known pseudogene. CDR3 size: 15 residues. In DNA, the CDR3 is TGTGCCAGCAGCAAAGAGCGGGAAGGTACCGGGGAGCTGTTTTTT. It specifies CASSKEREGTGELFF.

This sequence joins TRBV7-2 and TRBJ2-5; no reliable D call. V was cut by 3 bases and J by 7 bases, with 9 bases left in between. CDR3 size: 12 residues. Per the germline V gene, CDR1 is SGHTA and CDR2 is FQGNSA. DNA of the CDR3: TGTGCCAGCAGCTTCCCTCCGGGGACCCAGTACTTC. Translated, it gives CASSFPPGTQYF.

The chain employs TRBV28 and TRBJ2-5; TRBD1 agrees at 10 bases. This CDR3 is built from 15 residues. The V segment lost 8 bases and the J segment 4 bases; nucleotides outside the gene matches: 10. Per germline, CDR1 MDHEN and CDR2 SYDVKM. CDR3 coding DNA: TGTGCCAGCGGAGATACGGACAGGGGGAGAGAGACCCAGTACTTC. Amino acid sequence: CASGDTDRGRETQYF.

CDR3 in DNA: TGTGCCAGCAGCTTCCGACTCAGCCCAAGGAACACTGAAGCTTTCTTT. The encoded protein is CASSFRLSPRNTEAFF. The chain carries TRBV13 and TRBJ1-1, with D unclear. Trimming took off 3 bases at V and 1 base at J, with 15 bases between the two ends. The CDR3 totals 16 residues. Germline CDR1 and CDR2: PRHDT and FYEKMQ (reference sequence).

The chain is built from TRBV4-2 and TRBJ2-5, with TRBD2 matching over 9 bases. J gave up 2 bases and V 1 base, and 5 bases lay outside the gene matches. Germline V gene sequence: CDR1 LGHNA, CDR2 YNFKEQ. There are 16 residues in the CDR3. CDR3 loop: CASSQGTSERQETQYF. The DNA for the CDR3 is TGTGCCAGCAGCCAAGGGACTAGCGAGCGGCAAGAGACCCAGTACTTC.

The V gene is TRBV3-1 (or the pseudogene TRBV3-2), the J gene TRBJ2-7; 7 nucleotides align to TRBD2. Germline-derived CDR1 and CDR2 are LGHDT and YNNKEL (reference sequence). The CDR3 covers 16 residues. Trimming took 5 bases from V and 5 from J; bases not matched to a gene: 15. CDR3 residues: CASSVSRGGSFHEQYF. In nucleotides, the CDR3 is TGTGCCAGCAGCGTAAGCCGGGGCGGGAGTTTCCACGAGCAGTACTTC.

This clone appeared a single time. This rearrangement joins TRBV9 to TRBJ1-2; 11 positions match TRBD1. Germline V gene lookup returns CDR1 SGDLS and CDR2 YYNGEE. This CDR3 is built from 14 residues. J was trimmed by 8 bases and V by 4 bases; bases with no gene match: 7. The CDR3 loop reads CASSSRTGGVGYTF. The CDR3 DNA reads TGTGCCAGCAGCTCCCGGACAGGGGGCGTGGGCTACACCTTC.

The CDR3 protein is CAWTPGLAGSTGELFF. In DNA, the CDR3 is TGTGCCTGGACACCTGGACTAGCGGGATCAACCGGGGAGCTGTTTTTT. The chain recombines TRBV30 with TRBJ2-2; 12 positions match TRBD2. The CDR3 is 16 amino acids. J gave up 5 bases and V 4 bases, and 8 bases lay outside the gene matches. The germline V gene encodes CDR1 GTSNPN and CDR2 SVGIG (reference sequence).

In DNA form, the CDR3 reads TGTGCCAGCAGCTTGGTAGGGGGAGGCTACACCTTC. Translation gives CASSLVGGGYTF. The V gene is TRBV5-8, the J gene TRBJ1-2, with D tentatively TRBD1 (6 bases). The CDR3 loop spans 12 amino acids. Trimming stripped 0 bases from V and 8 bases from J, with 8 bases between. Germline CDR1 is SGHTS and CDR2 is YDEGEE.

The count of this clone is one. This rearrangement joins TRBV6-4 to TRBJ2-1; no definite D call. This CDR3 is 16 amino acids long. Per germline, CDR1 MRHNA and CDR2 SNTAGT. Trimming took off 6 bases at V and 0 bases at J, with 15 bases between the two ends. The CDR3 is CASRPNSQSSYNEQFF. The CDR3 region has the DNA TGTGCCAGCAGACCCAATAGCCAGAGCTCCTACAATGAGCAGTTCTTC.

V and J are TRBV21-1 and TRBJ2-4; the table's D call TRBD2 went unverified against the DNA. TRBV21-1 has pseudogene status. The CDR3 is 20 residues long. In DNA form, the CDR3 reads TGTGCCAGCAGTCCCAATCGACTAGCGGGAGGGCTTTTAGCCAAAAACATTCAGTACTTC. Protein product: CASSPNRLAGGLLAKNIQYF.

The chain carries TRBV7-2 and TRBJ2-2, with 10 bases identical to TRBD2. The CDR3 runs to 18 residues. Germline CDR1 SGHTA, CDR2 FQGNSA. V trimming: 7 bases; J trimming: 5 bases; junction bases outside the gene matches: 16. CDR3 sequence: CASTQSRLAGVQTGELFF. The CDR3 DNA reads as TGTGCCAGCACCCAGTCCCGGCTAGCGGGAGTACAAACCGGGGAGCTGTTTTTT.

V usage is TRBV5-1 and J usage is TRBJ1-1, with D possibly TRBD1 on 6 matching bases. Deletions cut 0 bases from V and 6 bases from J, with 15 bases between. CDR1 and CDR2 from the germline V gene are SGHRS and YFSETQ. There are 15 residues in the CDR3. The CDR3 DNA reads as TGCGCCAGCAGCTTGGATACAGGGTCCGGGGCTGAAGCTTTCTTT. Protein sequence: CASSLDTGSGAEAFF.

V is TRBV28 and J is TRBJ2-3, with 14 positions matching TRBD2. The germline V gene has CDR1 MDHEN and CDR2 SYDVKM. After removal of 3 bases from V and 5 bases from J, the junction contained 13 bases not matched to a gene. This CDR3 spans 19 amino acids. The CDR3 DNA is TGTGCCAGCAGTTTCCGGGGGACTAGCGGGAGCATGCGGAGAGATACGCAGTATTTT. As protein: CASSFRGTSGSMRRDTQYF.